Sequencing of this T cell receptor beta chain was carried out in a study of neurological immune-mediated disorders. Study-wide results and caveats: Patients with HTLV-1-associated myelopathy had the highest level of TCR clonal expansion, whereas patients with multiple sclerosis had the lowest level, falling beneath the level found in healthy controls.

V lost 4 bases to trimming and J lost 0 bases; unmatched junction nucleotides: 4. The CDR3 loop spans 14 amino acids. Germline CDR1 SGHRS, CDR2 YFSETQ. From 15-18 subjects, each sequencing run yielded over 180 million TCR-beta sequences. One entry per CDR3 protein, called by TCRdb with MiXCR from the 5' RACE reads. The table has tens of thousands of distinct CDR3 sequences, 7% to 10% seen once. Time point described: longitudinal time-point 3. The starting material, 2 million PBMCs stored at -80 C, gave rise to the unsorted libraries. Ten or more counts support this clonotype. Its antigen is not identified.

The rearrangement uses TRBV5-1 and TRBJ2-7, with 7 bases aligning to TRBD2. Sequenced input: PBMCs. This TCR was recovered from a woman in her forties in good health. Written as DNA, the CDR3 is TGCGCCAGCAGCCTAGCGGTAAGCTCCTACGAGCAGTACTTC. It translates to CASSLAVSSYEQYF.